Listed here are 4 T cell receptor beta chains from one sample, sequenced in a study of identical twins. TCRdb ran MiXCR on the 5' RACE reads and lists one entry per CDR3 protein. The table records more than 250,000 distinct CDR3 sequences, more than 6.5% of them present only once. These sequences were also reported in another study, on yellow fever vaccine responses in identical twins.

Sequencing input: memory (CD45RO+) T cells sorted from blood. Receptor source: a woman between 18 and 29 years old in good health.

This clonotype was counted between two and nine times. The V call is TRBV10-2, the J call TRBJ2-3, with 7 positions matching TRBD1. This CDR3 has 14 amino acids. After removal of 4 bases from V and 2 bases from J, the junction contained 3 bases not matched to a gene. Germline CDR1 and CDR2: WSHSY and SAAADI. CDR3 sequence (DNA): TGCGCCAGCAGTGTTGACAGGGTCACAGATACGCAGTATTTT. It translates to CASSVDRVTDTQYF.

V and J are TRBV19 and TRBJ1-1; the D is unclear. Trimming cost V 4 bases and J 6 bases, with 12 bases left between them. This CDR3 contains 13 residues. CDR1 and CDR2 from the germline V gene are LNHDA and SQIVND (reference sequence). The CDR3 nucleotides are TGTGCCAGTAGTACCCGACACGTCGCTGAAGCTTTCTTT. Its protein product is CASSTRHVAEAFF.

This clonotype was seen at least ten times. The J gene is TRBJ1-2, the V gene TRBV28; D may be TRBD1 (5 bases). This CDR3 contains 13 residues. V lost 1 base and J lost 4, with 7 bases in between. Germline V gene lookup returns CDR1 MDHEN and CDR2 SYDVKM. In nucleotides, the CDR3 is TGTGCCAGCAGTTTATACGGGGGCTATGGCTACACCTTC. Its protein is CASSLYGGYGYTF.

The chain is built from TRBV7-2 and TRBJ2-1; 8 bases match TRBD2. The V gene's germline CDR1 is SGHTA and CDR2 FQGNSA. The CDR3 length is 16 residues. The junction had 13 bases not matched to a gene; V was cut back by 5 bases and J by 7 bases. The CDR3 spells CASSTLGSGGSNEQFF. The CDR3 DNA reads TGTGCCAGCAGCACACTGGGGAGCGGGGGATCAAATGAGCAGTTCTTC.